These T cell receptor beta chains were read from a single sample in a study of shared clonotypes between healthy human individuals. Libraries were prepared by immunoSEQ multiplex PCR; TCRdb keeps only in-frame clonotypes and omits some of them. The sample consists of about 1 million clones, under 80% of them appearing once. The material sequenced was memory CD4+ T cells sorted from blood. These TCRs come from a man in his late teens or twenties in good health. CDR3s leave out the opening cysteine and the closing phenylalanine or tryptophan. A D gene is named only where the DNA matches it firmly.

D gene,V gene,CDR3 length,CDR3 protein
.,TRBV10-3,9,AIGIYNEQF
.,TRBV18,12,ASSPGAPREKLF
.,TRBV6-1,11,ASTRPAPDTQY
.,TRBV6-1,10,ASREDWWKQY
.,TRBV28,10,ASSLGVETQY
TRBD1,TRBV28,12,ASSPGGTGPEAF
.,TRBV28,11,ASSPPLGGEQF
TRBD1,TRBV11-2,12,ASSQTTGNYEQY
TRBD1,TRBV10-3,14,AISASDREGNQPQH
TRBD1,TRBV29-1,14,STSDRDSAGANVLT
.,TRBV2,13,ASSEQGLLLNEQF
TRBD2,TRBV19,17,ASSIGLAGELGGTDTQY
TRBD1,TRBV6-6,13,ASSARDRDNSPLH
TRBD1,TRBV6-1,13,ASLTGGLDSYEQY
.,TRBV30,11,AWRTSGANVLT
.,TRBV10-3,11,AISDAAADTQY
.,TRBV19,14,ASRIRAGTSGNTIY
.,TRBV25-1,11,ASSRQEISPLH
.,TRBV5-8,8,ASSLKTQY
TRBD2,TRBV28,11,ASSLSSSGAGL
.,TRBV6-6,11,ASSPPGNQPQH
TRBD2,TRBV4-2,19,ASSQDQTGLAGGLVKNIQY
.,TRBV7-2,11,ASSLDGNYGYT
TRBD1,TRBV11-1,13,ASRPGQAYSYEQY
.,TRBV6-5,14,ASSYSLDSTYYGYT
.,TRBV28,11,ASTGAPNYGYT
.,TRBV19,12,ASSKLDRPHEQY
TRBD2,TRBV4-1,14,ASSPPTSGRRNEQF
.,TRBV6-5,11,ASKKISTDTQY
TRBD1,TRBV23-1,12,ASSHSQGDEKLF
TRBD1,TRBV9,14,ASSPPDTGAHYEQY
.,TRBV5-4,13,ASSQGGQTYIGQY
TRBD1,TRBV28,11,ASRGQGHEKLF
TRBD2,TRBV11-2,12,ASNGGIYTDTQY
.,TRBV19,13,ASSIGGQGGQPQH
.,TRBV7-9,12,ASSPGGGNEKLF
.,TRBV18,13,ASSPSGDPYGGQF
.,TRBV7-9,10,ASSHGGPGQY
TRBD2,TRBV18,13,ASSPPTGLAGTQY
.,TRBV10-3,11,AISGGLDNEQF
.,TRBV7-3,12,ASSQRPGPYGYT
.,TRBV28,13,ASSLIPGDLQPQH
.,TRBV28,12,ASSVTGWSYGYT
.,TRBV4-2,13,ASSQVRGDTGELF
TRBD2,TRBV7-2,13,ASSLASGSENEQF
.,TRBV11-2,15,ASSRPGRAGWRNTIY
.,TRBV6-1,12,ASRSGGGNEKLF
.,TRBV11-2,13,ASSLSSTRGGGYT
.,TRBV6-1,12,ASSDPGNNYGYT
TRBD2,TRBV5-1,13,ASSLNSGRLYEQY
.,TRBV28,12,ASSQPAGNYGYT
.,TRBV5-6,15,ASSYRISAGGNEKLF
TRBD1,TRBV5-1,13,ASSSGQGADNEQF
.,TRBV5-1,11,ASRTTGNEKLF
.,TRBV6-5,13,ASSLPYSRANVLT
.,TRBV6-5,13,ASSYIQGLKTEAF
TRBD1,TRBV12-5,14,ASGLASWDRQETQY
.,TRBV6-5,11,ASSYGGNTEAF